This T cell receptor beta chain comes out of a study of spatial heterogeneity in lung cancer. Study-wide findings and caveats: Resection blood, more than follow-up blood, showed ubiquitous expanded tumor TCRs.

Every individual TCR cDNA molecule carried its own unique molecular identifier, which allowed correction of PCR and sequencing errors. TCRdb re-analysed the 5' RACE reads in MiXCR, keeping a single row per CDR3 protein. The sample consists of about 45,000 distinct CDR3 sequences, around 15% of them appearing once. V was trimmed by 2 bases and J by 7 bases, leaving 12 bases between them. This CDR3 region has 13 residues. CDR1 is SGHNT, CDR2 YYREEE, per germline (reference sequence). The time point was: sample taken at primary tumor resection. Whole RNA, isolated from tumor, nontumor lung or frozen PBMC, was sequenced without prior sorting. This clonotype was recorded at least ten times. Its antigen is currently unknown.

This receptor was taken from a male donor with early-stage non-small cell lung cancer. The J gene is TRBJ1-1, the V gene TRBV5-4; D not resolved. The specimen comprised PBMCs, sampled at surgery. CDR3 nucleotides: TGTGCCAGCAGCTTTGCGGTAGCAGGTGAAGCTTTCTTT. Translated: CASSFAVAGEAFF.